This T cell receptor beta chain was retrieved from a study of blood T cell repertoires in COVID-19. For the study at large: The study drew acute and convalescent COVID-19 samples from the United States, Italy and Spain. The cDNA or gDNA used as material had been derived from T cells, B-cell-depleted T cells, or PBMCs.

This CDR3 is built from 14 residues. Per the germline V gene, CDR1 is SGHVS and CDR2 is FNYEAQ. V lost 6 bases to trimming and J lost 2 bases, with 14 bases between them. As originally analysed: Amplification of reference gene primers provided the estimated nucleated cell counts. Produced via immunoSEQ multiplex PCR; TCRdb's table is partial and in-frame only. V and J calls and clone size follow that table, whereas D and trimming were derived from the DNA. The sample has approximately 97,000 clones; about 85% are singletons. This chain links TRBV7-6 with TRBJ2-7; perhaps TRBD1 as D (8 bases). The sample consisted of peripheral blood. This sequence originates from a man in his fifties or sixties with acute or convalescent COVID-19. The DNA of the CDR3 is TGTGCCAGCAGACACAGGGGGGGGGCCTACGAGCAGTACTTC. Amino acid sequence: CASRHRGGAYEQYF.